One and the same sample provided the 28 T cell receptor beta chains below, sequenced in a study of beta chain features in type 1 diabetes. Study-wide results and limits: The study found moderately but significantly shorter TCRB CDR3s in all four CD4+ subsets of Type 1 diabetes patients.

These receptors are not linked to any known antigen. cDNA synthesis used the whole RNA isolate, giving expressed TCRB sequences. Method: immunoSEQ multiplex PCR; TCRdb's copy keeps in-frame clones and lacks some. Here the sample spans about 170,000 clones, approximately 8.1% being singletons. The material sequenced was central memory CD4+ T cells from blood. The origin of the receptors is a woman aged 35 to 49 with type 1 diabetes.

This clone was observed a few times. The chain recombines TRBV4-2 with TRBJ1-4, with 10 positions matching TRBD1. The J segment lost 7 bases and the V segment lost 5 bases, leaving 10 bases of the junction unmatched. The CDR3 spans 16 residues. Germline V gene lookup returns CDR1 LGHNA and CDR2 YNFKEQ. The CDR3 nucleotides read TGTGCCAGCAGCGCGGGCGAAGGGACAGGGGTTGAAAAACTGTTTTTT. It specifies CASSAGEGTGVEKLFF.

The chain employs TRBV7-2 and TRBJ2-1; 8 positions agree with TRBD1. J lost 8 bases, V lost 5 bases, and 8 bases had no gene match. The CDR3 has 14 residues. Germline lookup yields CDR1 SGHTA and CDR2 FQGNSA. This CDR3 reads CASSLEQGVHEQFF. In DNA form, the CDR3 reads TGTGCCAGCAGCCTAGAACAGGGGGTCCATGAGCAGTTCTTC.

This clone was counted a few times. The chain couples TRBV28 to TRBJ1-1; D remains unclear. With 5 bases removed from V and 1 base from J, the gap between germline ends came to 5 bases. CDR1 MDHEN and CDR2 SYDVKM come from the germline V gene. The CDR3 has 12 residues. CDR3 sequence (DNA): TGTGCCAGCAGTGAAGCGAACACTGAAGCTTTCTTT. Protein product: CASSEANTEAFF. Using reference TRBV28 and TRBJ1-1 for the parts outside the CDR3, the full variable domain is DVKVTQSSRYLVKRTGEKVFLECVQDMDHENMFWYRQDPGLGLRLIYFSYDVKMKEKGDIPEGYSVSREKKERFSLILESASTNQTSMYLCASSEANTEAFFGQGTRLTVV.

In its sample, this clone was seen a few times. The chain uses TRBV28 and TRBJ1-2; no reliable D call. This CDR3 comprises 11 residues. Deletions cut 6 bases from V and 6 bases from J, with 8 bases between. The germline gives CDR1 MDHEN, CDR2 SYDVKM. For the CDR3, the DNA is TGTGCCAGCAGCCGCGAGGATGGCTACACCTTC. It is translated as CASSREDGYTF.

In this sample, this clone turned up a few times. The rearrangement uses TRBV21-1 and TRBJ2-3; the tabulated D call, TRBD1, remains unverified against the DNA. TRBV21-1 is listed as a pseudogene. This CDR3 spans 13 amino acids. The DNA of the CDR3 is TGTGCCAGCAGCAATAACAACACAGATACGCAGTATTTT. It codes for CASSNNNTDTQYF.

This clone was seen many times. The rearrangement links TRBV20-1 to TRBJ1-2; D not resolved. CDR1 DFQATT and CDR2 SNEGSKA come from the germline V gene (reference sequence). V gave up 1 base and J gave up 6 bases, with 6 bases separating them. The CDR3 runs to 11 residues. The CDR3 region is CSARVPDGYTF. CDR3 in DNA: TGCAGTGCTAGAGTCCCGGATGGCTACACCTTC.

This clone was seen repeatedly, ten times or more. The V and J genes are TRBV4-1 and TRBJ2-3; 7 bases match TRBD2. V was pared by 0 bases and J by 1 base, with 7 bases of the junction left unmatched. The V gene's germline CDR1 is MGHRA and CDR2 YSYEKL. There are 17 residues in the CDR3. The CDR3 region is CASSQESGLAGTDTQYF. For the CDR3, the DNA is TGCGCCAGCAGCCAAGAGTCGGGTCTAGCGGGCACAGATACGCAGTATTTT.

The chain employs TRBV5-4 and TRBJ2-3; D possibly corresponds to TRBD2 (6 bases). The CDR3 length is 15 residues. Trimming removed 4 bases at V and 2 bases at J, with 14 bases between. From germline, CDR1 is SGHNT and CDR2 YYREEE (reference sequence). CDR3 sequence: CASSEGLELTDTQYF. CDR3 DNA sequence: TGTGCCAGCAGCGAGGGACTGGAGCTCACAGATACGCAGTATTTT.

The chain uses TRBV7-2 and TRBJ1-3; D not certain. Trimming left V 5 bases short and J 9 bases short, with 8 bases between. This CDR3 has 11 amino acids. CDR1 and CDR2 (germline): SGHTA, FQGNSA. CDR3 region: CASSPRGTIYF. The CDR3 DNA reads TGTGCCAGCAGCCCACGGGGCACCATATATTTT.

In its sample, this clone was seen a few times. The chain has TRBV7-2 and TRBJ2-2, with a weak D call TRBD2 (5 bases). The V and J ends lost 3 bases and 7 bases respectively, with 9 bases between them. This CDR3 region has 13 residues. Germline loops: CDR1 SGHTA, CDR2 FQGNSA. CDR3 loop: CASSLRDGGELFF. Here the CDR3 DNA reads TGTGCCAGCAGCTTGAGGGATGGCGGGGAGCTGTTTTTT.

The chain joins TRBV6-1 to TRBJ1-1; 8 bases fit TRBD1. This CDR3 has 14 amino acids. Germline lookup yields CDR1 MNHNS and CDR2 SASEGT. V shed 5 bases and J 4 bases; nucleotides not matched to a gene: 6. The CDR3 DNA reads as TGTGCCAGCAGTCGGGACAGGCGGTTCACTGAAGCTTTCTTT. This sequence encodes CASSRDRRFTEAFF.

This chain links TRBV4-3 with TRBJ2-3; 10 nucleotides agree with TRBD2. The germline V gene has CDR1 LGHNA and CDR2 YSLEER. V gave up 4 bases and J gave up 7 bases; unmatched junction bases: 20. The CDR3 contains 19 residues. The CDR3 loop is CASSRVGRKVLAGANTQYF. CDR3 coding DNA: TGCGCCAGCAGCCGCGTCGGCCGGAAGGTGCTAGCGGGAGCGAATACGCAGTATTTT.

J is TRBJ1-5 and V is TRBV28, with TRBD1 matching 8 bases. The CDR3 runs 15 residues. Germline CDR1 is MDHEN and CDR2 is SYDVKM. V lost 6 bases and J lost 4; bases outside the gene matches: 8. This chain's CDR3 is CASRARGHGNQPQHF. CDR3 nucleotides: TGTGCCAGCAGGGCCAGGGGGCATGGGAATCAGCCCCAGCATTTT.

As to this clone: One end of the junction does not line up with germline, which may come from a read error. The CDR3: CASGEGGTLRSF. CDR3 sequence (DNA): TGTGCCAGCGGGGAGGGCGGCACCTTGCGTAGCTTC. This chain links TRBV5-5 with TRBJ2-7; 7 nucleotides line up with TRBD2. Germline CDR1 is SGHKS and CDR2 is YYEKEE (reference sequence). This CDR3 has 12 amino acids.

The chain joins TRBV2 to TRBJ1-1; D remains ambiguous. Germline CDR1 and CDR2: SNHLY and FYNNEI. The CDR3 is made up of 13 amino acids. V gave up 2 bases and J gave up 8 bases, with 12 bases separating them. The DNA for the CDR3 is TGTGCCAGCAGTGAAAGGCAGCTACTAGAAGCTTTCTTT. It encodes CASSERQLLEAFF.

This clone was seen a handful of times. The J gene is TRBJ2-1, the V gene TRBV28, with 8 bases aligning to TRBD2. Germline V lookup: CDR1 MDHEN, CDR2 SYDVKM. V was clipped by 5 bases and J by 4 bases; unmatched bases: 10. The CDR3 length is 16 residues. The CDR3 is CASSPSGTRKYNEQFF. The CDR3 coding sequence is TGTGCCAGCAGTCCGTCCGGGACTAGAAAATACAATGAGCAGTTCTTC.

This clone was seen more than once but under ten times. The chain links TRBV6-5 to TRBJ2-7; 8 nucleotides agree with TRBD1. The CDR3 has 15 residues. After removal of 8 bases from V and 2 bases from J, the junction contained 11 bases not matched to a gene. The V gene's germline CDR1 is MNHEY and CDR2 SVGAGI. CDR3 nucleotide sequence: TGTGCCAGCCAGCGGTCCGGGACAGGACCCTACGAGCAGTACTTC. Protein sequence: CASQRSGTGPYEQYF.

The chain couples TRBV27 to TRBJ2-5, with 9 bases fitting TRBD1. Germline assignment: CDR1 MNHEY and CDR2 SMNVEV (reference sequence). Trimming took 2 bases from V and 5 from J; bases not matched to a gene: 6. The CDR3 totals 15 residues. The CDR3 DNA follows: TGTGCCAGCAGTTTAGGGGGGACAGGGTGGGAGACCCAGTACTTC. Translation gives CASSLGGTGWETQYF.

Written as DNA, the CDR3 is TGTGCCAGCAGCCGACCTGGACTAGCGGGGATAGAGACCCAGTACTTC. It specifies CASSRPGLAGIETQYF. This chain connects TRBV27 to TRBJ2-5, with 12 bases fitting TRBD2. The J segment lost 4 bases and the V segment lost 6 bases, leaving 9 bases of the junction unmatched. The CDR3 length is 16 residues. In germline, CDR1 is MNHEY, CDR2 SMNVEV (reference sequence).

This clone was recorded a few times. The chain links TRBV11-2 to TRBJ2-1; no clear D. The CDR3 runs 12 residues. CDR1 and CDR2 from the germline V gene are SGHAT and FQNNGV. V lost 6 bases, J lost 10 bases, and 13 bases lay in between. CDR3 sequence reads: CASSFQVREQFF. The DNA of the CDR3 is TGTGCCAGCAGTTTCCAGGTGCGCGAGCAGTTCTTC.

This rearrangement joins TRBV5-1 to TRBJ1-6; TRBD1 matches at 9 bases. The CDR3 is 16 amino acids. V was pared by 3 bases and J by 5 bases, with 6 bases of the junction left unmatched. The germline V gene has CDR1 SGHRS and CDR2 YFSETQ. This chain's CDR3 is CASSSGTGPDNSPLHF. As DNA, the CDR3 is TGCGCCAGCAGCTCGGGGACAGGGCCGGATAATTCACCCCTCCACTTT.

This clone has just a few counts. The chain combines TRBV27 with TRBJ2-5; 10 nucleotides match TRBD1. This CDR3 spans 14 amino acids. Germline V gives CDR1 MNHEY, CDR2 SMNVEV (reference sequence). V lost 4 bases, J lost 2 bases, and 1 base stayed unmatched. CDR3 coding DNA: TGTGCCAGCAGTTCGGGACAGGGGCAAGAGACCCAGTACTTC. Its translation: CASSSGQGQETQYF.

This clone came up many times. This chain connects TRBV7-2 to TRBJ2-2; 8 bases agree with TRBD1. Losses at the gene ends were 5 bases for V and 6 bases for J; bases not matched to a gene: 8. Germline values: CDR1 SGHTA, CDR2 FQGNSA. The CDR3 has 15 amino acids. CDR3 sequence reads: CASSSRQGIAGELFF. Here the CDR3 DNA reads TGTGCCAGCAGCAGCCGACAGGGGATCGCCGGGGAGCTGTTTTTT. Full variable domain (missing parts from reference TRBV7-2 and TRBJ2-2): GAGVSQSPSNKVTEKGKDVELRCDPISGHTALYWYRQSLGQGLEFLIYFQGNSAPDKSGLPSDRFSAERTGGSVSTLTIQRTQQEDSAVYLCASSSRQGIAGELFFGEGSRLTVL.

This clone was observed a few times. This sequence joins TRBV5-1 and TRBJ2-1; 13 bases map to TRBD2. V lost 6 bases and J lost 5; bases outside the gene matches: 5. Germline V gene sequence: CDR1 SGHRS, CDR2 YFSETQ. The length of the CDR3 is 15 residues. DNA for the CDR3: TGCGCCAGCAACCAGGGACTAGCGGGAAACAATGAGCAGTTCTTC. Protein product: CASNQGLAGNNEQFF.

This clone came up a few times. The V call is TRBV15, the J call TRBJ1-2; unclear D gene. V gave up 3 bases and J gave up 2 bases, with 10 bases separating them. The CDR3 covers 14 residues. CDR1 and CDR2 (germline): LNHNV, YYDKDF (reference sequence). The CDR3 bases are TGTGCCACCAGCAGGGCAGGCCCAAACTATGGCTACACCTTC. Translated, it gives CATSRAGPNYGYTF.

V is TRBV25-1 and J is TRBJ1-4; TRBD1 matches at 7 bases. CDR1 MGHDK and CDR2 SYGVNS come from the germline V gene. CDR3 length: 16 amino acids. The trim removed 5 bases at V and 10 bases at J, leaving 16 bases unmatched. CDR3 DNA sequence: TGTGCCAGCAGTACGACGGTCCTCAGGGGGTTGAGAAAACTGTTTTTT. This codes for CASSTTVLRGLRKLFF.

This CDR3 reads CASSQVAGFNTGELFF. CDR3 nucleotide sequence: TGCGCCAGCAGCCAAGTTGCAGGGTTCAACACCGGGGAGCTGTTTTTT. The chain employs TRBV4-3 and TRBJ2-2, with a possible D match to TRBD1 (5 bases). CDR3 length: 16 residues. Germline CDR1 LGHNA, CDR2 YSLEER. V dropped 1 base and J dropped 2 bases, with 11 bases sitting between them.

V and J are TRBV28 and TRBJ2-2, with a possible D match to TRBD1 (6 bases). V was trimmed by 6 bases and J by 7 bases, leaving 9 bases between them. CDR3 length equals 12 residues. Germline CDR1 and CDR2: MDHEN and SYDVKM. The CDR3 region has the DNA TGTGCCAGCAGGCAGGGGATCGGGGAGCTGTTTTTT. Amino acids: CASRQGIGELFF.